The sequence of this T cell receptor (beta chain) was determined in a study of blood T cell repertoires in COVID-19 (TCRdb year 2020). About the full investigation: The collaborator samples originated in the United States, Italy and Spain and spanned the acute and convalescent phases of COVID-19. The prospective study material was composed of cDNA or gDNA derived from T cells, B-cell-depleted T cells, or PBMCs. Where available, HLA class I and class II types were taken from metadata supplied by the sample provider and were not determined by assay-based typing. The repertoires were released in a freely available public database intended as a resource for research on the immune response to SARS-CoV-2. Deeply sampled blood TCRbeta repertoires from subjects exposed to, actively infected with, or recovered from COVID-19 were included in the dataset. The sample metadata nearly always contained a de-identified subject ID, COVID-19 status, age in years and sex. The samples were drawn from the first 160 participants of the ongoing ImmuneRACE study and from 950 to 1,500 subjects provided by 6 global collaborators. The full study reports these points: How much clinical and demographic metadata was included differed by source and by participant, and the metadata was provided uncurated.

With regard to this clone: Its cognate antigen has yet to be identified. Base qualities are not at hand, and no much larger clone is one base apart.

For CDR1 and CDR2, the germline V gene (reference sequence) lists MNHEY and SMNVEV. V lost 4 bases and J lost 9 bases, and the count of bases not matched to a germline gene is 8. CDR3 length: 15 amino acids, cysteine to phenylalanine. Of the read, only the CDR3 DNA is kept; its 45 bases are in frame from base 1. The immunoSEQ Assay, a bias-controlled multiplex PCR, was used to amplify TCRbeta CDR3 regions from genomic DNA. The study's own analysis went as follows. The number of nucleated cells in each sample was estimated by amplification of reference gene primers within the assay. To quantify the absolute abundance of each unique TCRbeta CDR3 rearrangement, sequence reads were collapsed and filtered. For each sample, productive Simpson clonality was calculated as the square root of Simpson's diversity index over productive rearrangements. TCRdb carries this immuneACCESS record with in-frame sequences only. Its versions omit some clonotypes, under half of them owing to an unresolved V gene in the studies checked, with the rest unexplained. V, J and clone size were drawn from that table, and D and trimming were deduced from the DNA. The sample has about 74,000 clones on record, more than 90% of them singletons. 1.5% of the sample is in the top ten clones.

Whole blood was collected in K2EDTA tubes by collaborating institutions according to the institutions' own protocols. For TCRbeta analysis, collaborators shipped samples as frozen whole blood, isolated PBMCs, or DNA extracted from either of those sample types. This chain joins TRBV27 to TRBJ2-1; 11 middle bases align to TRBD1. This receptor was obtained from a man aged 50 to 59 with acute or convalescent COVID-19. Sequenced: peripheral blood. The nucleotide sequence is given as TGTGCCAGCAGTTCCGGGACAGGGGGTTATCTTGAGCAGTTCTTC. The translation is CASSSGTGGYLEQFF.